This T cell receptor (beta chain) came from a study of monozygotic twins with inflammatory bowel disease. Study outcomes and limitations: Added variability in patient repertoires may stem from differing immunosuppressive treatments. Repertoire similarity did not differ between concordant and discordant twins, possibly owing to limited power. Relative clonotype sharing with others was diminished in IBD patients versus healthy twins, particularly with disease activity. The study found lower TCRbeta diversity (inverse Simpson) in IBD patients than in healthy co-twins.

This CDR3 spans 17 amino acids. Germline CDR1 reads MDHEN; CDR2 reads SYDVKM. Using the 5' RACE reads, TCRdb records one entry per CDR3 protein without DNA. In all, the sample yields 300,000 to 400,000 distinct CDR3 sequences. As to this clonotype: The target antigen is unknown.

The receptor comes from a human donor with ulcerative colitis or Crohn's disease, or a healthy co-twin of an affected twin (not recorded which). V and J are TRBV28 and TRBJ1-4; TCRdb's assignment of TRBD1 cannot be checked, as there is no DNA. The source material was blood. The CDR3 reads CASRPWTGRRTNEKLFF.